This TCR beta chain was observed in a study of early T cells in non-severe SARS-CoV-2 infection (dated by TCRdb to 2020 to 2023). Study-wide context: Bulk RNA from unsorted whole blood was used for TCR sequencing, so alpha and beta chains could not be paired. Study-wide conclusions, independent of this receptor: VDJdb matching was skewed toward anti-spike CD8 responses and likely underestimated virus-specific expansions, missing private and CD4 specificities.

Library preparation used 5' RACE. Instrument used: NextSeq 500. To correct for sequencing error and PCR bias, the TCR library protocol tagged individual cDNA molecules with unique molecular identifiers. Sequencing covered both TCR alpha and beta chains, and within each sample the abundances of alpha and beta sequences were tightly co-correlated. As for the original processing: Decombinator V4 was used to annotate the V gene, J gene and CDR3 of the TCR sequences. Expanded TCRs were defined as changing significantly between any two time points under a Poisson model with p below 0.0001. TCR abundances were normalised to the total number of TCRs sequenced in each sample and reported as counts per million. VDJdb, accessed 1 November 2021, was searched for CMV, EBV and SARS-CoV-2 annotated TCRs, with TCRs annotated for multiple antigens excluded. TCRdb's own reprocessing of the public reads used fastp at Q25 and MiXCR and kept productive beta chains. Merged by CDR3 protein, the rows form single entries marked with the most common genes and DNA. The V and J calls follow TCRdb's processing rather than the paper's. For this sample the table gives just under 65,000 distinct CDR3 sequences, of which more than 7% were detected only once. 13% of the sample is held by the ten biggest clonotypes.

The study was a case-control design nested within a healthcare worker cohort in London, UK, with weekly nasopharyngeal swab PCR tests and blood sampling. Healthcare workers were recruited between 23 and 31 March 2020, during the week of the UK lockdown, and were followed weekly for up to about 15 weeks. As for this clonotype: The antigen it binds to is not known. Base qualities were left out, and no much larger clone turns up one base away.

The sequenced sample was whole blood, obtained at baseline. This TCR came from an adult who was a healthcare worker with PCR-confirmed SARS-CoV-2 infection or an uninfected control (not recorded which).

The DNA reads TGTGCCAGCAGCCAACCGACTTCTAGCACAGATACGCAGTATTTT. Its translation reads: CASSQPTSSTDTQYF. The chain was built from TRBV7-8 and TRBJ2-3; the D gene cannot be named for sure. From its cysteine to its phenylalanine, the CDR3 spans 15 amino acids. Only CDR3 DNA remains: 45 bases, in frame from the first base. Taken from the germline V gene, the CDR1 and CDR2 loops are SGHVS and FQNEAQ. V drops 5 bases and J drops 0 bases, leaving 12 bases in between.